The sequence of this TCR beta chain was determined in a study of T cells after yellow fever vaccination. Whole-study results and caveats: Post-booster reappearance was seen for most primary-vaccination clones (about 96% CD4, about 90% CD8). Abundant clonotypes from the bulk population could have been carried over as contaminants into FACS-sorted repertoires.

Generation of TCR cDNA used 5'RACE template switching (which added a universal primer site and UMIs). MiXCR, run by TCRdb on the 5' RACE reads, gives a single entry per CDR3 protein. This sample has around 530,000 distinct CDR3 sequences, with about a sixth found just once. This clonotype showed up just a few times. Its antigen remains unidentified. J was trimmed by 5 bases and V by 5 bases; bases with no gene match: 7. CDR1 is SGHTA and CDR2 is FQGTGA in the germline V gene. CDR3 length: 16 residues. Source: PBMCs, taken about 5 days after the first yellow fever vaccination. The source of this sequence is a man between 18 and 35 years old who received the YFV17D yellow fever vaccine. This sequence joins TRBV7-3 and TRBJ2-2; 11 bases map to TRBD2. The CDR3 reads CASSVTSGESTGELFF. The CDR3 nucleotides are TGTGCCAGCAGCGTGACTAGCGGGGAATCTACCGGGGAGCTGTTTTTT.